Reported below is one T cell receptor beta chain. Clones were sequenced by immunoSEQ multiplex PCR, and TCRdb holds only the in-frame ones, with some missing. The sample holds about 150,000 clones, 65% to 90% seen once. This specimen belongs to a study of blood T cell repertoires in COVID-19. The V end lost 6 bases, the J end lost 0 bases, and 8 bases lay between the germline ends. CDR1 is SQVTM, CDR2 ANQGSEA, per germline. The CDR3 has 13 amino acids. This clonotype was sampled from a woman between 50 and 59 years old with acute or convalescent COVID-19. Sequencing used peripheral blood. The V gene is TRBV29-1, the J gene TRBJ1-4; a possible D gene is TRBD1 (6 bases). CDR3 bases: TGCAGCGTCCGGGACACAACTAATGAAAAACTGTTTTTT. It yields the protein CSVRDTTNEKLFF.